The rows below give T cell receptor beta chains drawn from one sample of a study of ipilimumab plus nivolumab after autologous stem cell transplantation. Produced via immunoSEQ multiplex PCR; TCRdb's table is partial and in-frame only. The sample has around 84,000 clones, 75% to 85% seen once. The sequences come from PBMCs, collected in a trial of ipilimumab plus nivolumab as post-transplant consolidation. The receptors stem from a male donor with diffuse large B-cell lymphoma. The CDR3 runs from the conserved cysteine through the conserved F or W. The D gene is left open where the match is weak. A clone size is listed for some rows: how often the clone was seen (once, few, many), or a class if it is expanded.

TRBJ2-3	TRBD2	-	TRBV5-4	CASRRGTSGSLSTDTQYF	TGTGCCAGCAGACGCGGGACTAGCGGATCACTTAGCACAGATACGCAGTATTTT
TRBJ2-7	TRBD2	-	TRBV6-6	CASTLTSVGEQYF	TGTGCCAGCACCCTGACTAGCGTCGGCGAGCAGTACTTC
TRBJ2-1	TRBD1	-	TRBV11-2	CASSRDRSSYNEQFF	TGTGCCAGCAGTCGGGACAGGAGCTCCTACAATGAGCAGTTCTTC
TRBJ1-6	-	-	TRBV5-4	CASSLGRAGDSPLHF	TGTGCCAGCAGCTTGGGCAGGGCCGGTGATTCACCCCTCCACTTT
TRBJ2-6	-	-	TRBV19	CASSIGPDLGANVLTF	TGTGCCAGTAGTATAGGGCCAGATCTTGGGGCCAACGTCCTGACTTTC
TRBJ2-5	-	-	TRBV4-1	CASSQTYEQETQYF	TGCGCCAGCAGCCAAACGTACGAGCAAGAGACCCAGTACTTC
TRBJ2-6	-	-	TRBV15	CATSRERLGFGANVLTF	TGTGCCACCAGCAGAGAGAGGCTGGGGTTTGGGGCCAACGTCCTGACTTTC
TRBJ1-4	-	once	TRBV6-5	CASSYQGWEKLFF	TGTGCCAGCAGTTATCAGGGTTGGGAAAAACTGTTTTTT
TRBJ2-2	TRBD2	-	TRBV6-5	CASSGLAGGPGELFF	TGTGCCAGCAGTGGACTAGCGGGGGGGCCCGGGGAGCTGTTTTTT
TRBJ2-5	-	-	TRBV4-1	CASSQVPGNQETQYF	TGCGCCAGCAGCCAAGTCCCCGGGAATCAAGAGACCCAGTACTTC
TRBJ2-7	TRBD2	-	TRBV11-2	CASSLRGVTTYEQYF	TGTGCCAGCAGCTTACGGGGGGTCACAACCTACGAGCAGTACTTC
TRBJ1-1	-	-	TRBV11-2	CASSLRGGNTEAFF	TGTGCCAGCAGCTTAAGAGGGGGGAACACTGAAGCTTTCTTT
TRBJ1-5	-	-	TRBV6-5	CASSQDSGQPQHF	TGTGCCAGCAGTCAGGACAGCGGACAGCCCCAGCATTTT
TRBJ2-1	TRBD2	-	TRBV4-2	CASSQPGGTSGGWRRNEQFF	TGTGCCAGCAGCCAGCCAGGGGGGACTAGCGGGGGTTGGAGAAGGAATGAGCAGTTCTTC
TRBJ2-3	-	once	TRBV27	CASSFWEDASTDTQYF	TGTGCCAGCAGTTTTTGGGAGGACGCTAGCACAGATACGCAGTATTTT
TRBJ1-4	-	-	TRBV6-5	CASSSSATNEKLFF	TGTGCCAGCAGTAGCAGTGCAACTAATGAAAAACTGTTTTTT
TRBJ2-3	TRBD2	-	TRBV11-2	CASSSLIAGGRFYTDTQYF	TGTGCCAGCAGCTCCCTGATCGCGGGGGGACGATTCTACACAGATACGCAGTATTTT
TRBJ2-5	-	-	TRBV15	CATSRDAGEQETQYF	TGTGCCACCAGCAGAGACGCAGGGGAGCAAGAGACCCAGTACTTC
TRBJ2-5	TRBD2	-	TRBV7-9	CASSLARGGKETQYF	TGTGCCAGCAGCCTGGCGCGGGGGGGCAAAGAGACCCAGTACTTC
TRBJ1-3	-	-	TRBV28	CASHPQGPPGNTIYF	TGTGCCAGCCACCCACAGGGTCCTCCCGGAAACACCATATATTTT
TRBJ1-6	-	once	TRBV4-1	CASSRVTGRNSPLHF	TGCGCCAGCAGCCGCGTCACAGGGCGTAATTCACCCCTCCACTTT
TRBJ1-1	TRBD1	-	TRBV6-5	CASSLHRGLNTEAFF	TGTGCCAGCAGCCTACACAGGGGATTGAACACTGAAGCTTTCTTT
TRBJ1-6	TRBD1	few	TRBV2	CASRPDRDISPLHF	TGTGCCAGCAGACCGGACAGGGACATTTCACCCCTCCACTTT
TRBJ2-7	-	-	TRBV5-5	CASSLSGNEQYF	TGTGCCAGCAGCTTGTCAGGGAACGAGCAGTACTTC
TRBJ2-5	-	-	TRBV5-1	CASSGTPQETQYF	TGCGCCAGCAGTGGGACGCCACAAGAGACCCAGTACTTC
TRBJ2-3	TRBD2	-	TRBV5-4	CASAPGGRGSTDTQYF	TGTGCCAGTGCACCGGGGGGGCGGGGGAGCACAGATACGCAGTATTTT
TRBJ1-3	-	-	TRBV6-6	CASREGNTIYF	TGTGCCAGCAGGGAGGGAAACACCATATATTTT
TRBJ1-1	-	-	TRBV6-1	CASTGTIGVTEAFF	TGTGCCAGTACCGGGACAATTGGGGTCACTGAAGCTTTCTTT
TRBJ2-3	TRBD2	-	TRBV5-1	CASSPRTSGGAKDTQYF	TGCGCCAGCAGCCCCAGGACTAGCGGGGGGGCCAAAGATACGCAGTATTTT